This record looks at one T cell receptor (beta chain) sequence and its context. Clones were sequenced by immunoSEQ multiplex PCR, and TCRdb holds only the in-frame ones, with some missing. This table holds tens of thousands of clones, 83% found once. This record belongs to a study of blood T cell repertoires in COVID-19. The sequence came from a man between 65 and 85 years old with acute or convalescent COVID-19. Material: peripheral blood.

CDR3 region: CAIRIAGDSYNEQFF. In DNA form, the CDR3 reads TGTGCCATCAGAATAGCGGGGGACTCCTACAATGAGCAGTTCTTC. V and J are TRBV10-3 and TRBJ2-1; TRBD2 matches at 9 bases. Germline trimming cut 6 bases from V and 0 bases from J; bases unmatched to any gene: 3. This CDR3 is built from 15 residues. Germline-derived CDR1 and CDR2 are ENHRY and SYGVKD.